This T cell receptor beta chain appears in the sequencing data of a study of blood T cell repertoires in COVID-19. For the study at large: Donors in the United States, Italy and Spain gave samples during acute or convalescent COVID-19. From T cells, B-cell-depleted T cells, or PBMCs came the material, which was cDNA or gDNA.

Patients of the Seattle cohort, enrolled during active infection, were followed longitudinally. Per the study methods: Nucleated cell number was recorded as an estimate derived from reference gene primer amplification. Sequencing used immunoSEQ multiplex PCR; TCRdb keeps in-frame clones, though not all of them. The V and J calls and clone size were taken over from that table, and D and trimming were inferred from the DNA. The table shows hundreds of thousands of clones, with 89% occurring only once. The sequence came from a man aged 18 to 29 with COVID-19, enrolled during active disease. The material sequenced was peripheral blood.

The CDR3 region has the DNA TGTGCCAGCAGCTTAGCGCAGGGAGGGCACAACATTCAGTACTTC. This sequence encodes CASSLAQGGHNIQYF. The J gene is TRBJ2-4, the V gene TRBV7-8; 7 bases align to TRBD2. CDR1 and CDR2 from the germline V gene are SGHVS and FQNEAQ. The CDR3 extends over 15 amino acids. V shed 0 bases and J 7 bases; nucleotides not matched to a gene: 6.